One and the same sample provided the 25 T cell receptor beta chains below, sequenced in a study of cytomegalovirus exposure and HLA in healthy donors. The PCR had 60 Vbeta and 13 Jbeta primers. TCRdb keeps only in-frame clones here, not all; method: immunoSEQ multiplex PCR. The sample has around 140,000 clones; approximately 80% are singletons. The sample was PBMCs. These receptors were taken from a woman in her late teens or twenties in good health and CMV-seropositive.

J is TRBJ2-3 and V is TRBV5-4; TRBD2 is a possible D gene (7 bases). Trimming took 0 bases from V and 0 from J, leaving 14 bases between them. Germline CDR1 SGHNT, CDR2 YYREEE (reference sequence). The CDR3 sequence is 17 residues long. Written as DNA, the CDR3 is TGTGCCAGCAGCTTGGCTGGGGGGGGCACCAGCACAGATACGCAGTATTTT. Protein: CASSLAGGGTSTDTQYF.

The rearrangement joins TRBV5-8 to TRBJ1-2; D possibly corresponds to TRBD1 (5 bases). Trimming cost V 7 bases and J 4 bases, with 20 bases left between them. This CDR3 region has 15 residues. CDR1 SGHTS and CDR2 YDEGEE come from the germline V gene. The chain's CDR3 is CASRQAGPHIYGYTF. CDR3 DNA: TGTGCCAGCCGCCAGGCAGGGCCGCACATCTATGGCTACACCTTC.

This rearrangement joins TRBV6-1 to TRBJ2-5; 8 bases are shared with TRBD1. Germline values: CDR1 MNHNS, CDR2 SASEGT. V lost 7 bases and J lost 7; bases outside the gene matches: 14. The CDR3 runs 15 residues. The CDR3 DNA is TGTGCCAGCAACCGGGTGGGGCAGGGGGCAGGGACCCAGTACTTC. This encodes CASNRVGQGAGTQYF.

The rearrangement links TRBV6-1 to TRBJ2-5, with 15 bases that match TRBD2. V lost 6 bases, J lost 7 bases, and 6 bases stayed unmatched. The CDR3 runs to 15 residues. From germline, CDR1 is MNHNS and CDR2 SASEGT. As DNA, the CDR3 is TGTGCCAGCAGAGGACTAGCGGGGGGGCAGGGGACCCAGTACTTC. This translates into CASRGLAGGQGTQYF.

The CDR3: CATQAGTGGEQYF. CDR3 DNA sequence: TGTGCCACCCAAGCGGGGACGGGTGGCGAGCAGTACTTC. V and J are TRBV27 and TRBJ2-7; TRBD2 matches at 7 bases. CDR1 is MNHEY, CDR2 SMNVEV, per germline (reference sequence). V lost 10 bases, J lost 6 bases, and 12 bases stayed unmatched. This CDR3 contains 13 residues.

CDR3 loop: CASSFKERQGPNEQFF. The CDR3 DNA follows: TGTGCCAGCAGCTTCAAGGAGCGACAGGGCCCCAATGAGCAGTTCTTC. This sequence joins TRBV7-9 and TRBJ2-1; 7 bases match TRBD1. The CDR3 has 16 amino acids. V dropped 3 bases and J dropped 6; count of bases not matched to a gene: 11. Looked up from germline, CDR1 is SEHNR and CDR2 is FQNEAQ (reference sequence).

The gene calls are TRBV23-1 and TRBJ2-1; D not resolved. TRBV23-1 falls under the ORF class, with uncertain function. V lost 0 bases, J lost 0 bases, and 9 bases lay in between. The CDR3 extends over 16 amino acids. CDR3 protein: CASSQSCPDSYNEQFF. The DNA for the CDR3 is TGCGCCAGCAGTCAATCGTGCCCAGACTCCTACAATGAGCAGTTCTTC.

The V gene is TRBV27, the J gene TRBJ2-5, with a possible D match to TRBD2 (5 bases). V lost 6 bases, J lost 2 bases, and 10 bases lay in between. Germline V lookup: CDR1 MNHEY, CDR2 SMNVEV (reference sequence). The CDR3 has 13 residues. The CDR3 DNA sequence: TGTGCCAGCAGGGACTCGGGGCAAGAGACCCAGTACTTC. Its protein product is CASRDSGQETQYF.

V gene TRBV30 combines with J gene TRBJ1-5; D gene ambiguous. This CDR3 has 15 amino acids. V dropped 2 bases and J dropped 0 bases, with 11 bases sitting between them. Germline V gene lookup returns CDR1 GTSNPN and CDR2 SVGIG (reference sequence). CDR3 sequence: CAWSSEVYSNQPQHF. CDR3 bases: TGTGCCTGGAGTAGTGAGGTCTATAGCAATCAGCCCCAGCATTTT.

This CDR3 is CASSSGLAGGYFKETQYF. CDR3 DNA sequence: TGTGCCAGCAGCTCGGGACTAGCGGGGGGGTATTTCAAGGAGACCCAGTACTTC. V usage is TRBV11-1 and J usage is TRBJ2-5; TRBD2 matches at 16 bases. Trimming at V came to 4 bases and at J to 5 bases, leaving 10 bases not matched to a gene. The CDR3 is 18 residues long. Per germline, CDR1 SGHAT and CDR2 FQDESV (reference sequence).

V and J are TRBV19 and TRBJ1-6; 7 bases are a match to TRBD1. This CDR3 region has 13 residues. V shed 5 bases and J 10 bases; nucleotides not matched to a gene: 5. CDR1 and CDR2 from the germline V gene are LNHDA and SQIVND (reference sequence). Written as DNA, the CDR3 is TGTGCCAGTAGTCAGCAGGGGGAATCACCCCTCCACTTT. It specifies CASSQQGESPLHF.

In DNA form, the CDR3 reads TGTGCCAGCAGCGGGGTTGCGACAGGGCACACTGAAGCTTTCTTT. Protein sequence: CASSGVATGHTEAFF. The rearrangement joins TRBV9 to TRBJ1-1, with 7 bases fitting TRBD1. J lost 3 bases, V lost 3 bases, and 8 bases had no gene match. The CDR3 runs to 15 residues. Per the germline V gene, CDR1 is SGDLS and CDR2 is YYNGEE.

This chain links TRBV7-9 with TRBJ2-3; maybe TRBD2 (6 bases). This CDR3 contains 15 residues. Per the germline V gene, CDR1 is SEHNR and CDR2 is FQNEAQ (reference sequence). V lost 7 bases and J 3 bases, leaving 17 bases between the germline ends. The CDR3 DNA is TGTGCCAGCACCTCGGGGGTCCAGTTAACAGATACGCAGTATTTT. Its protein is CASTSGVQLTDTQYF.

This chain connects TRBV2 to TRBJ1-3, with 8 bases aligning to TRBD1. CDR1 SNHLY and CDR2 FYNNEI come from the germline V gene. The J segment lost 4 bases and the V segment lost 6 bases, leaving 5 bases of the junction unmatched. CDR3 length: 14 residues. CDR3 nucleotide sequence: TGTGCCAGCAGACCCACAGGGGGAGGAAACACCATATATTTT. Its translation: CASRPTGGGNTIYF.

V usage is TRBV4-2 and J usage is TRBJ1-5; D unresolved. V shed 4 bases and J shed 5 bases, with 15 bases lying between them. CDR1 LGHNA and CDR2 YNFKEQ come from the germline V gene. This CDR3 has 15 residues. The CDR3 nucleotides read TGTGCCAGCAGCCCGACGGCCGGAGAAGATCAGCCCCAGCATTTT. It yields the protein CASSPTAGEDQPQHF.

As regards this clone: Other DNA sequences of this sample code for an identical CDR3. The chain employs TRBV19 and TRBJ2-3, with TRBD2 matching over 11 bases. This CDR3 is 16 amino acids long. After removal of 3 bases from V and 0 bases from J, the junction contained 2 bases not matched to a gene. The germline CDR1 and CDR2 sequences are LNHDA and SQIVND (reference sequence). CDR3 residues: CASSILAGGSTDTQYF. The CDR3 region has the DNA TGTGCCAGTAGTATCCTAGCGGGGGGTAGCACAGATACGCAGTATTTT.

The gene calls are TRBV27 and TRBJ1-6; D is ambiguous. This CDR3 comprises 14 residues. Germline V gives CDR1 MNHEY, CDR2 SMNVEV (reference sequence). The ends were cut back, 5 bases at V and 0 bases at J, with 5 bases in the middle. CDR3 residues: CASSTSSYNSPLHF. In DNA form, the CDR3 reads TGTGCCAGCAGTACGAGCTCCTATAATTCACCCCTCCACTTT.

In DNA form, the CDR3 reads TGCAGCGCCCACAGGGAATTAGAGGACGAGCAGTACTTC. Translation: CSAHRELEDEQYF. The gene calls are TRBV29-1 and TRBJ2-7; D might be TRBD1 (6 bases). Germline assignment: CDR1 SQVTM and CDR2 ANQGSEA. This CDR3 is 13 amino acids long. The V gene lost 7 bases and the J gene lost 5 bases, with 18 bases spanning the gap.

The chain combines TRBV5-1 with TRBJ1-3; no definite D call. The length of the CDR3 is 14 residues. The ends were cut back, 4 bases at V and 3 bases at J, with 11 bases in the middle. CDR1 and CDR2 (germline): SGHRS, YFSETQ. The CDR3 region is CASSLDGGGNTIYF. CDR3 sequence (DNA): TGCGCCAGCAGCCTCGATGGCGGTGGAAACACCATATATTTT. The full variable domain, with the rest looked up from reference TRBV5-1 and TRBJ1-3, is KAGVTQTPRYLIKTRGQQVTLSCSPISGHRSVSWYQQTPGQGLQFLFEYFSETQRNKGNFPGRFSGRQFSNSRSEMNVSTLELGDSALYLCASSLDGGGNTIYFGEGSWLTVV.

The J gene is TRBJ1-6, the V gene TRBV2, with a weak D call TRBD1 (6 bases). Trimming took 5 bases from V and 8 from J, leaving 16 bases between them. The CDR3 covers 15 residues. Germline lookup yields CDR1 SNHLY and CDR2 FYNNEI. The CDR3 region has the DNA TGTGCCAGCAGTCCCTGGACAGACAACGATTCACCCCTCCACTTT. This gives the protein CASSPWTDNDSPLHF.

The V call is TRBV5-1, the J call TRBJ2-4, with TRBD2 identical over 8 bases. Germline V gene sequence: CDR1 SGHRS, CDR2 YFSETQ. CDR3 length equals 17 residues. V shed 6 bases, J shed 3 bases, and the junction held 14 bases outside the gene matches. The CDR3: CASTPTGGAIFKNIQYF. DNA for the CDR3: TGCGCCAGCACCCCAACCGGGGGGGCGATTTTCAAAAACATTCAGTACTTC.

The V call is TRBV2, the J call TRBJ2-5; tentatively, D is TRBD2 (5 bases). The V gene's germline CDR1 is SNHLY and CDR2 FYNNEI. This CDR3 is 13 amino acids long. The germline V and J ends were trimmed by 7 bases and 1 base, with 10 bases remaining between them. The CDR3 sequence is CASNPGIQETQYF. Written as DNA, the CDR3 is TGTGCCAGCAATCCGGGGATCCAAGAGACCCAGTACTTC.

This sequence joins TRBV27 and TRBJ2-3, with TRBD2 as a possible D gene (6 bases). The CDR3 totals 15 residues. The V end lost 4 bases, the J end lost 2 bases, and 13 bases lay between the germline ends. CDR1 MNHEY and CDR2 SMNVEV come from the germline V gene (reference sequence). The CDR3 region is CASSSLALSTDTQYF. As DNA, the CDR3 is TGTGCCAGCAGTTCCCTAGCGCTTTCCACAGATACGCAGTATTTT.

A few counts support this clone. This chain links TRBV6-5 with TRBJ1-2; 9 positions match TRBD1. The CDR3 spans 15 residues. Trimming at V came to 0 bases and at J to 4 bases, leaving 3 bases not matched to a gene. Germline CDR1 and CDR2: MNHEY and SVGAGI. Here the CDR3 DNA reads TGTGCCAGCAGTTACTCGGGACAGGGAGGCTATGGCTACACCTTC. Amino acid sequence: CASSYSGQGGYGYTF.

CDR3: CASSLTLGYNEQFF. CDR3 bases: TGCGCCAGCAGCTTGACTCTAGGTTACAATGAGCAGTTCTTC. The chain carries TRBV5-1 and TRBJ2-1, with no clear D. The CDR3 is 14 amino acids. Germline values: CDR1 SGHRS, CDR2 YFSETQ. The V end was cut by 1 base, the J end by 4 bases, with 9 bases between.